Shown below are 2 T cell receptor beta chains from a single sample sequenced in a study of human T cells and chemical hapten exposure (dated by TCRdb to the early 2020s). What this sample's time point label stands for: patch test 3, about 24 weeks after DPC sensitization. This sample's treatment or condition label indicates: therapeutic diphenylcyclopropenone sensitization with weekly scalp DPC. Receptor libraries were prepared by RACE. The sequencing machine was a NextSeq 500. The public reads were quality trimmed at Q25 with fastp and then assembled into clones with MiXCR by TCRdb, keeping productive beta chains. CDR3 protein duplicates are merged, each entry listing the most common genes and DNA. Across this sample there are roughly 100,000 distinct CDR3 sequences, with roughly a third seen only once. The top ten clonotypes cover around 2.8% of the sample. Sequencing used whole blood, obtained in connection with sensitization to the hapten diphenylcyclopropenone (DPC). The receptors were gathered from a man in his forties or fifties with alopecia areata. Some clones in this sample may be carry-over from other donors' samples.

This chain connects TRBV28 to TRBJ2-6; TRBD2 matches 9 bases. This CDR3 comprises 19 residues. Germline CDR1 is MDHEN and CDR2 is SYDVKM. Trimming took 1 base from V and 1 from J; bases not matched to a gene: 8. In DNA, the CDR3 is TGTGCCAGCAGTTTATCACTAGCGGGCTCTAAGTCTGGGGCCAACGTCCTGACTTTC. Its protein product is CASSLSLAGSKSGANVLTF. Variable domain in full (rest from reference TRBV28 and TRBJ2-6): DVKVTQSSRYLVKRTGEKVFLECVQDMDHENMFWYRQDPGLGLRLIYFSYDVKMKEKGDIPEGYSVSREKKERFSLILESASTNQTSMYLCASSLSLAGSKSGANVLTFGAGSRLTVL.

This clonotype has a count of ten or more. V and J are TRBV20-1 and TRBJ2-1; 12 nucleotides align to TRBD2. V lost 5 bases to trimming and J lost 4 bases; unmatched junction nucleotides: 12. Germline V lookup: CDR1 DFQATT, CDR2 SNEGSKA (reference sequence). The CDR3 spans 17 residues. The CDR3 DNA sequence: TGCAGTGCTGCCGCGACTAGCGGGGGTCACAATTACAATGAGCAGTTCTTC. Translating gives CSAAATSGGHNYNEQFF.